One and the same sample provided the 4 T cell receptor beta chains below, sequenced in a study of cytomegalovirus exposure and HLA in healthy donors. In the PCR, 60 Vbeta and 13 Jbeta primers were used. Libraries were prepared by immunoSEQ multiplex PCR; TCRdb keeps only in-frame clonotypes and omits some of them. This table lists 35,000 to 45,000 clones. Material for sequencing was PBMCs. The receptor source for this set is a male donor in good health and CMV-seronegative.

The chain employs TRBV5-4 and TRBJ2-3, with TRBD2 matching 8 bases. Looked up from germline, CDR1 is SGHNT and CDR2 is YYREEE (reference sequence). V was pared by 4 bases and J by 6 bases, with 7 bases of the junction left unmatched. The CDR3 is 14 amino acids. Here the CDR3 DNA reads TGTGCCAGCAGCACCGGGGGGGCGGAGGATACGCAGTATTTT. It encodes CASSTGGAEDTQYF.

The chain recombines TRBV28 with TRBJ2-1; D is possibly TRBD2 (5 bases). V lost 2 bases, J lost 5 bases, and 10 bases lay in between. The germline V gene encodes CDR1 MDHEN and CDR2 SYDVKM. The CDR3 loop spans 14 amino acids. Here the CDR3 DNA reads TGTGCCAGCAGTTTAGTAGCGAAAAACAATGAGCAGTTCTTC. Translated, it gives CASSLVAKNNEQFF.

The J gene is TRBJ2-1, the V gene TRBV4-3; TRBD2 aligns across 11 bases. CDR3 length equals 20 residues. With V trimmed by 2 bases and J by 5 bases, 17 bases remained unmatched. Germline V gene data show CDR1 as LGHNA and CDR2 as YSLEER. The CDR3 bases are TGCGCCAGCAGCCAACACTCACTCCCGGGACTAGCGGAGAGAAACAATGAGCAGTTCTTC. Amino acid sequence: CASSQHSLPGLAERNNEQFF.

V usage is TRBV11-1 and J usage is TRBJ2-5; 8 bases line up with TRBD2. V shed 6 bases and J 1 base; nucleotides not matched to a gene: 13. This CDR3 has 17 amino acids. Germline V gene data show CDR1 as SGHAT and CDR2 as FQDESV (reference sequence). The CDR3 sequence is CASRLRPGLAFQETQYF. Here the CDR3 DNA reads TGTGCCAGCAGATTACGACCAGGACTAGCTTTCCAAGAGACCCAGTACTTC.